This T cell receptor beta chain was identified in a study of blood T cell repertoires in COVID-19. The protocol was immunoSEQ multiplex PCR, while the TCRdb copy is restricted to in-frame clones and leaves out a portion. The table records around 100,000 clones, 78% of them present only once. The CDR3 has 14 residues. Losses at the gene ends were 3 bases for V and 5 bases for J; bases not matched to a gene: 4. Germline-derived CDR1 and CDR2 are SGHRS and YFSETQ. This receptor was taken from a man in his fifties or sixties with active or convalescent COVID-19. The rearrangement links TRBV5-1 to TRBJ1-4, with 7 bases matching TRBD1. The sequencing sample was made of peripheral blood. In DNA form, the CDR3 reads TGCGCCAGCAGCTCGGGACAGTCGAATGAAAAACTGTTTTTT. It yields the protein CASSSGQSNEKLFF.